This is a list of T cell receptor beta chains from one sample in a study of Tregs in tolerant kidney transplant recipients. Sequencing was performed with immunoSEQ multiplex PCR; in TCRdb, only in-frame clones are kept and a portion is missing. The data contain about 110,000 clones, 90% of them singletons. Source: CD4+ T cells from blood, taken before the transplant. The receptors here all came from a human donor who received a combined kidney and bone marrow transplant. The CDR3 runs from the conserved cysteine through the conserved F or W. Fields, in order: clone size, J gene, D gene, V gene, CDR3 DNA, CDR3 protein. D genes are given only for firm matches. Size values are once, few and many counts, or a class for expanded clones, and some rows have none.

clone size: NA; J gene: TRBJ2-3; D gene: TRBD1; V gene: TRBV10-2; CDR3 DNA: TGCGCCAGCAGTGAGTTTGGTCTAGGACAGGGGGCCACAGATACGCAGTATTTT; CDR3 protein: CASSEFGLGQGATDTQYF
clone size: NA; J gene: TRBJ2-3; D gene: TRBD2; V gene: TRBV7-2; CDR3 DNA: TGTGCCAGCAGCTTAGGACTAGCGGTTGGCACAGATACGCAGTATTTT; CDR3 protein: CASSLGLAVGTDTQYF
clone size: NA; J gene: TRBJ2-3; D gene: TRBD1; V gene: TRBV6-5; CDR3 DNA: TGTGCCAGCAGCCGACAGGGTACAGATACGCAGTATTTT; CDR3 protein: CASSRQGTDTQYF
clone size: few; J gene: TRBJ2-1; D gene: TRBD2; V gene: TRBV6-1; CDR3 DNA: TGTGCCAGCAGCGACGGCGGGGGGTTTGAGCAGTTCTTC; CDR3 protein: CASSDGGGFEQFF
clone size: once; J gene: TRBJ2-7; D gene: TRBD1; V gene: TRBV11-2; CDR3 DNA: TGTGCCAGCAGGGCAACGACAGGGGGGCCCTACGAGCAGTACTTC; CDR3 protein: CASRATTGGPYEQYF
clone size: NA; J gene: TRBJ2-1; D gene: NA; V gene: TRBV20-1; CDR3 DNA: TGCAGTGCTAGAGAGTGGACTGTCCAGTTCTTC; CDR3 protein: CSAREWTVQFF
clone size: few; J gene: TRBJ2-1; D gene: TRBD2; V gene: TRBV2; CDR3 DNA: TGTGCCAGCACCATCTGGCGGGGGGGCAATGAGCAGTTCTTC; CDR3 protein: CASTIWRGGNEQFF
clone size: NA; J gene: TRBJ1-5; D gene: NA; V gene: TRBV5-5; CDR3 DNA: TGTGCCAGCAGCTTGGGGGGCCGAAATCAGCCCCAGCATTTT; CDR3 protein: CASSLGGRNQPQHF
clone size: NA; J gene: TRBJ2-1; D gene: NA; V gene: TRBV5-1; CDR3 DNA: TGCGCCAGCAGCTTGGATGAGGGCTCGTACAATGAGCAGTTCTTC; CDR3 protein: CASSLDEGSYNEQFF
clone size: NA; J gene: TRBJ2-1; D gene: NA; V gene: TRBV15; CDR3 DNA: TGTGCCACCAGCTTTAGCGGCCTCTCCTACAATGAGCAGTTCTTC; CDR3 protein: CATSFSGLSYNEQFF
clone size: NA; J gene: TRBJ2-7; D gene: NA; V gene: TRBV5-4; CDR3 DNA: TGTGCCAGCAGCTTGGGTTCGCCCGGGGTCTACGAGCAGTACTTC; CDR3 protein: CASSLGSPGVYEQYF
clone size: NA; J gene: TRBJ1-2; D gene: NA; V gene: TRBV5-1; CDR3 DNA: TGCGCCAGCAGCTTGGCCGGGTCTGGCTATGGCTACACCTTC; CDR3 protein: CASSLAGSGYGYTF
clone size: NA; J gene: TRBJ2-3; D gene: TRBD2; V gene: TRBV10-3; CDR3 DNA: TGTGCCATCAGTGAGTCGGCGGGAGGAGACGATACGCAGTATTTT; CDR3 protein: CAISESAGGDDTQYF
clone size: few; J gene: TRBJ2-7; D gene: TRBD2; V gene: TRBV11-2; CDR3 DNA: TGTGCCAGCAGGAGGTCGGCTAGCGGGTCAACCTACGAGCAGTACTTC; CDR3 protein: CASRRSASGSTYEQYF
clone size: NA; J gene: TRBJ1-3; D gene: NA; V gene: TRBV6-5; CDR3 DNA: TGTGCCAGCAGTTACACAACGGGGGGGACTGGAAACACCATATATTTT; CDR3 protein: CASSYTTGGTGNTIYF
clone size: NA; J gene: TRBJ2-7; D gene: TRBD2; V gene: TRBV5-6; CDR3 DNA: TGTGCCAGCAGCTACACGCTAGCGGCCAACCGGGGGGAGCAGTACTTC; CDR3 protein: CASSYTLAANRGEQYF
clone size: NA; J gene: TRBJ2-7; D gene: NA; V gene: TRBV19; CDR3 DNA: TGTGCCAGTAGATCGGGCGGGATAAGGTACGAGCAGTACTTC; CDR3 protein: CASRSGGIRYEQYF
clone size: NA; J gene: TRBJ1-3; D gene: NA; V gene: TRBV9; CDR3 DNA: TGTGCCAGCAGCCCCCACAAGGGAGCGGGAAACACCATATATTTT; CDR3 protein: CASSPHKGAGNTIYF
clone size: NA; J gene: TRBJ2-1; D gene: NA; V gene: TRBV5-1; CDR3 DNA: TGCGCCAGCAGCTTGGGGGCCGGGGTGAATGAGCAGTTCTTC; CDR3 protein: CASSLGAGVNEQFF
clone size: NA; J gene: TRBJ2-7; D gene: NA; V gene: TRBV5-1; CDR3 DNA: TGCGCCAGCGGGGTAGGGGGAAGCGCCTCCTACGAGCAGTACTTC; CDR3 protein: CASGVGGSASYEQYF
clone size: few; J gene: TRBJ2-1; D gene: NA; V gene: TRBV7-6; CDR3 DNA: TGTGCCAGCAGCTTGGGAGTCGATGAGCAGTTCTTC; CDR3 protein: CASSLGVDEQFF
clone size: NA; J gene: TRBJ2-1; D gene: NA; V gene: TRBV7-6; CDR3 DNA: TGTGCCAGCAGCTCCCGTGTGGGCGGGTTCTCCTACAATGAGCAGTTCTTC; CDR3 protein: CASSSRVGGFSYNEQFF
clone size: NA; J gene: TRBJ2-1; D gene: TRBD2; V gene: TRBV23-1; CDR3 DNA: TGCGCCAGCGGTACGGGACTAGCAAGTTACAATGAGCAGTTCTTC; CDR3 protein: CASGTGLASYNEQFF
clone size: NA; J gene: TRBJ2-7; D gene: NA; V gene: TRBV29-1; CDR3 DNA: TGCAGCGTTGAGTTACAAAGATCCTACGAGCAGTACTTC; CDR3 protein: CSVELQRSYEQYF
clone size: NA; J gene: TRBJ2-3; D gene: TRBD2; V gene: TRBV30; CDR3 DNA: TGTGCCTCTTCTAGCGGGAGTAGGAATACGCAGTATTTT; CDR3 protein: CASSSGSRNTQYF
clone size: once; J gene: TRBJ2-1; D gene: TRBD2; V gene: TRBV2; CDR3 DNA: TGTGCCAGCAGTGAAGAGACTAGCGGTTACAATGAGCAGTTCTTC; CDR3 protein: CASSEETSGYNEQFF
clone size: NA; J gene: TRBJ2-3; D gene: TRBD2; V gene: TRBV28; CDR3 DNA: TGTGCCAGCAGGGGAGCGGGAGGGAACACAGATACGCAGTATTTT; CDR3 protein: CASRGAGGNTDTQYF
clone size: once; J gene: TRBJ1-2; D gene: TRBD1; V gene: TRBV2; CDR3 DNA: TGTGCCAGCAGATACAGGGGGGAAAACTATGGCTACACCTTC; CDR3 protein: CASRYRGENYGYTF
clone size: few; J gene: TRBJ2-5; D gene: TRBD1; V gene: TRBV7-2; CDR3 DNA: TGTGCCAGCAGCTTTTCGACAGGGGCCCAAGAGACCCAGTACTTC; CDR3 protein: CASSFSTGAQETQYF
clone size: many; J gene: TRBJ1-2; D gene: NA; V gene: TRBV5-1; CDR3 DNA: TGCGCCAGCGCCTTCGGGGAGGGCTACTATGGCTACACCTTC; CDR3 protein: CASAFGEGYYGYTF
clone size: NA; J gene: TRBJ2-2; D gene: TRBD2; V gene: TRBV6-6; CDR3 DNA: TGTGCCAGCAGTTATATGGCTAGCGGGAGCGGCGGGGAGCTGTTTTTT; CDR3 protein: CASSYMASGSGGELFF
clone size: NA; J gene: TRBJ2-3; D gene: NA; V gene: TRBV5-6; CDR3 DNA: TGTGCCAGCAGCTTGGGGACAAGGGTGACAGATACGCAGTATTTT; CDR3 protein: CASSLGTRVTDTQYF
clone size: NA; J gene: TRBJ2-3; D gene: TRBD1; V gene: TRBV29-1; CDR3 DNA: TGCAGCGTTCTACAGGGGGTCCCCCCAGATACGCAGTATTTT; CDR3 protein: CSVLQGVPPDTQYF
clone size: few; J gene: TRBJ1-1; D gene: NA; V gene: TRBV2; CDR3 DNA: TGTGCCAGCAGTGAGACAGCTTATGGTAAAGCTTTCTTT; CDR3 protein: CASSETAYGKAFF
clone size: NA; J gene: TRBJ1-4; D gene: NA; V gene: TRBV5-1; CDR3 DNA: TGCGCCAGCAGCTACGGACACCAAAATGAAAAACTGTTTTTT; CDR3 protein: CASSYGHQNEKLFF
clone size: few; J gene: TRBJ2-5; D gene: TRBD2; V gene: TRBV5-1; CDR3 DNA: TGCGCCAGCAGCTCGGCTACAGCGGGGCGGGAGACCCAGTACTTC; CDR3 protein: CASSSATAGRETQYF
clone size: NA; J gene: TRBJ1-4; D gene: NA; V gene: TRBV2; CDR3 DNA: TGTGCCAGCAGGCTAACCCAGGGGAGCAACGAAAAACTGTTTTTT; CDR3 protein: CASRLTQGSNEKLFF
clone size: NA; J gene: TRBJ2-4; D gene: NA; V gene: TRBV4-2; CDR3 DNA: TGTGCCAGCAGCCAGCAGGATCGGTCTCAGGTGGGCATTCAGTACTTC; CDR3 protein: CASSQQDRSQVGIQYF
clone size: NA; J gene: TRBJ2-5; D gene: TRBD2; V gene: TRBV5-4; CDR3 DNA: TGTGCCAGCAGCTTCCCAGGAGCGGGGGTGGGGGAGACCCAGTACTTC; CDR3 protein: CASSFPGAGVGETQYF
clone size: NA; J gene: TRBJ2-3; D gene: TRBD2; V gene: TRBV10-2; CDR3 DNA: TGCGCCAGCAGTGGCAGCGGGGGGCCTGGGGATACGCAGTATTTT; CDR3 protein: CASSGSGGPGDTQYF
clone size: NA; J gene: TRBJ2-7; D gene: NA; V gene: TRBV28; CDR3 DNA: TGTGCCACCACCTCCAGGGGCTCCTACGAGCAGTACTTC; CDR3 protein: CATTSRGSYEQYF
clone size: NA; J gene: TRBJ1-2; D gene: TRBD1; V gene: TRBV5-4; CDR3 DNA: TGTGCCAGCAGCTTGGCCGCGGGACAGCCTTATGGCTACACCTTC; CDR3 protein: CASSLAAGQPYGYTF
clone size: NA; J gene: TRBJ2-3; D gene: NA; V gene: TRBV27; CDR3 DNA: TGTGCCAGCAGTTTAAGGGGAGATACGCAGTATTTT; CDR3 protein: CASSLRGDTQYF
clone size: NA; J gene: TRBJ1-5; D gene: NA; V gene: TRBV6-1; CDR3 DNA: TGTGCCAGCAATCCACAACATAGCAATCAGCCCCAGCATTTT; CDR3 protein: CASNPQHSNQPQHF
clone size: NA; J gene: TRBJ2-1; D gene: NA; V gene: TRBV30; CDR3 DNA: TGTGCCTGCCCCAAGGGGGTCCGTTTCTCCAATGAGCAGTTCTTC; CDR3 protein: CACPKGVRFSNEQFF
clone size: NA; J gene: TRBJ2-7; D gene: TRBD2; V gene: TRBV19; CDR3 DNA: TGTGCCAGTAGTATATCGGCGGGGGGGAGCTCCTACGAGCAGTACTTC; CDR3 protein: CASSISAGGSSYEQYF
clone size: NA; J gene: TRBJ2-1; D gene: TRBD2; V gene: TRBV7-2; CDR3 DNA: TGTGCCAGCAGCTCCCTGGGACTAGCTATCGATGAGCAGTTCTTC; CDR3 protein: CASSSLGLAIDEQFF
clone size: NA; J gene: TRBJ2-7; D gene: TRBD2; V gene: TRBV5-8; CDR3 DNA: TGTGCCAGCAGCACAGGACTAGCGGGAATCTACGAGCAGTACTTC; CDR3 protein: CASSTGLAGIYEQYF
clone size: NA; J gene: TRBJ1-1; D gene: NA; V gene: TRBV29-1; CDR3 DNA: TGCAGCGTTGTCAGGGGCACTGAAGCTTTCTTT; CDR3 protein: CSVVRGTEAFF
clone size: NA; J gene: TRBJ2-7; D gene: TRBD2; V gene: TRBV5-4; CDR3 DNA: TGTGCCAGCAGCTTGGAGCTAGCGGCTCAAGAGCAGTACTTC; CDR3 protein: CASSLELAAQEQYF
clone size: few; J gene: TRBJ1-1; D gene: NA; V gene: TRBV28; CDR3 DNA: TGTGCCAGCACCGTCTATACAGGGGAAGCTTTCTTT; CDR3 protein: CASTVYTGEAFF
clone size: NA; J gene: TRBJ1-4; D gene: TRBD1; V gene: TRBV5-1; CDR3 DNA: TGCGCCAGCAGCTTGGAAGGGACAGGGGGAGAAAAACTGTTTTTT; CDR3 protein: CASSLEGTGGEKLFF